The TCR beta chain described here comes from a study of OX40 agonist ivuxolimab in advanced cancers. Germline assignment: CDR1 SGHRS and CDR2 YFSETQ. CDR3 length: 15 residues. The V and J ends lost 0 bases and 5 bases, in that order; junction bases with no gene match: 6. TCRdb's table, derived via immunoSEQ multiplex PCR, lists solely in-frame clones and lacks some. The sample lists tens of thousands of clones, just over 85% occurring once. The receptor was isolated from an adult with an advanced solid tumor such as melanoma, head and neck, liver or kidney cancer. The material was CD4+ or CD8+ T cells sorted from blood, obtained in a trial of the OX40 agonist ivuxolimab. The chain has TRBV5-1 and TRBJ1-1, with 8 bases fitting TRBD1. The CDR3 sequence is CASSLDGQGYTEAFF. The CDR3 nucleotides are TGCGCCAGCAGCTTGGACGGACAGGGTTATACTGAAGCTTTCTTT.